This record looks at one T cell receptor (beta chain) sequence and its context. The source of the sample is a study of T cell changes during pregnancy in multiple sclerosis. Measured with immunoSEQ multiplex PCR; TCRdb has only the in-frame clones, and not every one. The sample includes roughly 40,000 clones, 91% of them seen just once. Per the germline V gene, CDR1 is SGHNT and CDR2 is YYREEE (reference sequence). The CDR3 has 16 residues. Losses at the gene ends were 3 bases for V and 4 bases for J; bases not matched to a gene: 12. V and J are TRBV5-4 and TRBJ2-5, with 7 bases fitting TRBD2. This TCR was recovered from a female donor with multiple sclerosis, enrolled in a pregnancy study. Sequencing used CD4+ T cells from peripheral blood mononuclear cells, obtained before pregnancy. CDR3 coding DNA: TGTGCCAGCAGCTGGGGGGGTGGGAACATGCCAGAGACCCAGTACTTC. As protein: CASSWGGGNMPETQYF.